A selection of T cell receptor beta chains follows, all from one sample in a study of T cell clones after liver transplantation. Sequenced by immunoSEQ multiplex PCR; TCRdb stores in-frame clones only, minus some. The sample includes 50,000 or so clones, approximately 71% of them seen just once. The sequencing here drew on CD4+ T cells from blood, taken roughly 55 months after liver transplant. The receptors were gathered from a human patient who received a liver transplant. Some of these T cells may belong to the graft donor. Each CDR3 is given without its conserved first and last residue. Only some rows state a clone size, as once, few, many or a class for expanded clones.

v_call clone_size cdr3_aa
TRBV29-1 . SVQGSGNTIY
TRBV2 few ASRTTGGNEKLF
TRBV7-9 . ASSSRLVSHEQY
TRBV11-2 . ASSSLPGQLPDTQY
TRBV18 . ASSPEGPYNEKLF
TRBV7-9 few ASSLDLVRTGNSPLH
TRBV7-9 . ASSATELNEKLF
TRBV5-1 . ASSWAGGSPGEELF
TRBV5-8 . ASSGGGLAGVAKNIQY
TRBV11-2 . ASSYGQGNTGELF
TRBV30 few AWSPNDRAPF
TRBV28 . ASSPPTTTNEKLF
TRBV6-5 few ASSYDYNLRQPQH
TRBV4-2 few ASSQDRSAGAQY
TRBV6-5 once ASSPRGTDYEQY
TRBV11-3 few ASSPPGRQNTGELF